Below, one T cell receptor beta chain is given with its context. The data were obtained in a study of blood T cell repertoires in COVID-19. Donors were grouped by their self-reported clinical history. The CDR3 covers 15 residues. Germline-derived CDR1 and CDR2 are SGHDN and FVKESK. With 4 bases clipped from V and 3 bases from J, the junction kept 4 bases outside the gene matches. Per the study methods: Estimation of nucleated cell counts was performed using reference gene primer amplification. This table comes from immunoSEQ multiplex PCR, and its TCRdb copy is limited to in-frame clones, with some not included. The V and J calls and clone size are taken from that table; D and trimming were inferred from the DNA. The top ten hold approximately 0.93% of the sample, which has 350,000 or so clones, 88% seen once.

Sequencing was carried out using PBMCs or T cells enriched from blood (not recorded which). The sequence was collected from a woman in her 30s who had been exposed to COVID-19. This chain links TRBV14 with TRBJ2-7, with 12 bases lining up with TRBD2. Here the CDR3 reads CASSLGTSGYYEQYF. CDR3 nucleotide sequence: TGTGCCAGCAGCCTCGGGACTAGCGGGTACTACGAGCAGTACTTC.